This TCR beta chain was observed in a study of cytomegalovirus exposure and HLA in healthy donors. The overall study: Among about 190 million T cells, an earlier analysis found 117 million unique TCR beta sequences.

In the PCR, 60 Vbeta and 13 Jbeta primers were used. Produced via immunoSEQ multiplex PCR; TCRdb's table is partial and in-frame only. Its table lists about 110,000 clones. The receptor's source is a man in his fifties or sixties in good health and CMV-seronegative. Sequenced material: PBMCs.

In DNA, the CDR3 is TGTGCCACCAGCAGAGAGATAGGGGGGAGGGTAGGGAACACTGAAGCTTTCTTT. Its protein product is CATSREIGGRVGNTEAFF. V and J are TRBV15 and TRBJ1-1; D possibly corresponds to TRBD1 (6 bases). V was trimmed by 0 bases and J by 1 base, leaving 18 bases between them. CDR1 and CDR2 from the germline V gene are LNHNV and YYDKDF (reference sequence). This CDR3 spans 18 amino acids. Variable domain in full (rest from reference TRBV15 and TRBJ1-1): DAMVIQNPRYQVTQFGKPVTLSCSQTLNHNVMYWYQQKSSQAPKLLFHYYDKDFNNEADTPDNFQSRRPNTSFCFLDIRSPGLGDTAMYLCATSREIGGRVGNTEAFFGQGTRLTVV.